The clone carrying this TCR beta chain was seen a single time. Its antigen is not identified. Germline V gene data show CDR1 as LNHDA and CDR2 as SQIVND (reference sequence). This CDR3 spans 12 amino acids. The V end lost 3 bases, the J end lost 10 bases, and 10 bases lay between the germline ends. The PCR used 60 Vbeta and 13 Jbeta primers. The repertoire was sequenced with immunoSEQ multiplex PCR; TCRdb's copy has only in-frame clones and lacks some. The sample has 90,000 to 95,000 clones, roughly four fifths seen once; the top ten hold 0.57%. The sample comes from a study of cytomegalovirus exposure and HLA in healthy donors. Study observations and caveats: Compared with the roughly 730-donor mean, an Asian-associated ancestry cluster reportedly had fewer N-insertions, according to a later analysis.

This TCR was sampled from a man younger than 45 in good health and CMV-seronegative. Sequenced sample: PBMCs. The chain joins TRBV19 to TRBJ2-1; D unclear. CDR3 sequence (DNA): TGTGCCAGTAGTATGAGCTACCGGGAGCAGTTCTTC. Its translation is CASSMSYREQFF.